What follows are 9 T cell receptor beta chains derived from one specimen sequenced in a study of blood T cell repertoires in COVID-19. The table came from immunoSEQ multiplex PCR; TCRdb's copy has only in-frame clones and leaves some out. The data contain 200,000 or so clones, around 81% of them seen just once; the ten biggest clones take up 7.5%. Sample: PBMCs or T cells enriched from blood (not recorded which). The receptors here all came from a man aged 35 to 55 who had recovered from COVID-19.

The gene calls are TRBV3-1 (or the pseudogene TRBV3-2) and TRBJ2-5; 13 bases align to TRBD2. V shed 2 bases and J 4 bases; nucleotides not matched to a gene: 7. The CDR3 is made up of 17 amino acids. CDR1 is LGHDT, CDR2 YNNKEL, per germline (reference sequence). The CDR3 bases are TGTGCCAGCAGCCAAACGCGACTAGCGGGGGGACCAGAGACCCAGTACTTC. This gives the protein CASSQTRLAGGPETQYF.

The chain carries TRBV23-1 and TRBJ1-2; D is undetermined. TRBV23-1 is designated an ORF whose function remains uncertain. The CDR3 extends over 18 amino acids. V was trimmed by 0 bases and J by 5 bases, leaving 22 bases between them. The CDR3 sequence is CASSQSAADIAGCYGYTF. The CDR3 coding sequence is TGCGCCAGCAGTCAATCGGCCGCGGATATTGCGGGATGTTATGGCTACACCTTC.

In DNA form, the CDR3 reads TGTGCCAGCAGTCCTAGACAGGGAATAGGGCCCCAGCATTTT. Translated: CASSPRQGIGPQHF. The rearrangement joins TRBV6-5 to TRBJ1-5, with 7 bases identical to TRBD1. J was trimmed by 9 bases and V by 5 bases; bases with no gene match: 10. Looked up from germline, CDR1 is MNHEY and CDR2 is SVGAGI. The CDR3 runs to 14 residues.

J is TRBJ2-7 and V is TRBV9, with 11 bases lining up with TRBD1. Germline CDR1 is SGDLS and CDR2 is YYNGEE. The V segment lost 0 bases and the J segment 4 bases; nucleotides outside the gene matches: 12. CDR3 size: 18 residues. Here the CDR3 DNA reads TGTGCCAGCAGCGTAGAGCCCCCTGGACAGGGGGCTTATTACGAGCAGTACTTC. As protein: CASSVEPPGQGAYYEQYF.

V and J are TRBV5-4 and TRBJ2-2; 13 positions agree with TRBD2. Looked up from germline, CDR1 is SGHNT and CDR2 is YYREEE (reference sequence). This CDR3 has 14 residues. J lost 7 bases, V lost 10 bases, and 7 bases had no gene match. CDR3 nucleotides: TGTGCCCTTGGGACTAGCGGGGTTGTCGGGGAGCTGTTTTTT. This encodes CALGTSGVVGELFF.

The V and J genes are TRBV5-1 and TRBJ1-3, with TRBD1 matching 9 bases. Trimming cost V 3 bases and J 4 bases; bases outside gene matches: 5. The CDR3 length is 15 residues. Germline CDR1 reads SGHRS; CDR2 reads YFSETQ. CDR3 region: CASSSQGASGNTIYF. The CDR3 DNA is TGCGCCAGCAGCTCACAGGGGGCGTCGGGAAACACCATATATTTT.

This clone turned up a few times. The V gene is TRBV2, the J gene TRBJ1-2, with D possibly being TRBD1 (5 bases). The V end was cut by 2 bases, the J end by 4 bases, with 11 bases between. Germline V gene sequence: CDR1 SNHLY, CDR2 FYNNEI. This CDR3 has 14 amino acids. CDR3 in amino acids: CASSERGKGYGYTF. In DNA, the CDR3 is TGTGCCAGCAGTGAACGGGGGAAGGGCTATGGCTACACCTTC.

This chain joins TRBV10-3 and TRBJ1-2; D is ambiguous. V lost 0 bases and J lost 5, with 7 bases in between. Germline lookup yields CDR1 ENHRY and CDR2 SYGVKD. The CDR3 covers 13 residues. In DNA, the CDR3 is TGTGCCATCAGTGAGTCGTTAGATTATGGCTACACCTTC. Translation gives CAISESLDYGYTF.

V usage is TRBV6-6 and J usage is TRBJ1-6, with a weak D call TRBD1 (6 bases). Germline CDR1 reads MNHNY; CDR2 reads SVGAGI (reference sequence). This CDR3 is built from 16 residues. Trimming cost V 7 bases and J 0 bases, with 13 bases left between them. CDR3 nucleotides: TGTGCCAGCACCACAGGGTTAAGCTCCTATAATTCACCCCTCCACTTT. Its translation is CASTTGLSSYNSPLHF.